This entry concerns a single TCR beta chain. What it binds is not known. One junction end does not reproduce the germline sequence, and a read error may be involved. The sample belongs to a study of Graves' ophthalmopathy and Graves' hyperthyroidism. Study outcomes and limitations: The study's model predicted ophthalmopathy progression at about 64% sensitivity and about 78% specificity.

Transcripts of RNA were the source for amplifying TCR beta CDR3 regions. RT-PCR in the first round used HTBI primers; a second-round multiplex PCR followed. TCRdb ran MiXCR on the multiplex PCR reads and lists one entry per CDR3 protein. The sample lists around 660,000 distinct CDR3 sequences, roughly two fifths occurring once. CDR1 and CDR2 from the germline V gene are SGHNT and YYREEE (reference sequence). CDR3 length: 14 residues. Presentation of ophthalmopathy in the donors involved moderate-to-severe activity, CAS ≥3, NOSPECS ≥4 and a duration under 3 months. Patients were left out if they had other autoimmune diseases, uncontrolled infections, pregnancy or lactation. PBMCs were isolated by Ficoll-Paque density gradient centrifugation, using over 9.5 ml of fresh peripheral blood as the starting material.

This clonotype originated in an adult man with Graves' ophthalmopathy. The source material was peripheral blood. This chain connects TRBV5-4 to TRBJ1-5, with 7 bases lining up with TRBD1. Here the CDR3 DNA reads TGCGCCAGCAGCCAAGGACAGGACAACCAGCCCCAGCATTTT. Protein sequence: CASSQGQDNQPQHF.